This TCR beta chain was retrieved from a study of CD8 T cells in ankylosing spondylitis. One entry per CDR3 protein, called by TCRdb with MiXCR from the 5' RACE reads. Here the sample spans approximately 340,000 distinct CDR3 sequences, approximately 15% being singletons. As concerns this clonotype: Its specificity is unknown.

This CDR3 comprises 15 residues. The germline CDR1 and CDR2 sequences are SGHAT and FQNNGV. V lost 0 bases and J 1 base, leaving 9 bases between the germline ends. Study-wide results and limits: Ankylosing spondylitis blood appeared to carry a characteristic TCR beta motif of several highly homologous variants. In synovial fluid and blood from reactive arthritis, some motif variants were previously reported. The clones that were linked to disease were reported to be significantly enriched in matched synovial fluid samples from ankylosing spondylitis patients. CD8+ cells made up the disease-linked clones, which were relatively rare in peripheral blood.

J is TRBJ1-1 and V is TRBV11-2, with D hard to call. The sequenced material came from blood, either unsorted or a sorted T cell fraction (not recorded which). The TCR comes from a male donor with ankylosing spondylitis or in good health (not recorded which). The CDR3 DNA reads TGTGCCAGCAGCTTAGATCAGGTTCGGAACACTGAAGCTTTCTTT. Its protein product is CASSLDQVRNTEAFF. The full variable domain, rest sourced from reference TRBV11-2 and TRBJ1-1, is EAGVAQSPRYKIIEKRQSVAFWCNPISGHATLYWYQQILGQGPKLLIQFQNNGVVDDSQLPKDRFSAERLKGVDSTLKIQPAKLEDSAVYLCASSLDQVRNTEAFFGQGTRLTVV.